This T cell receptor (beta chain) was observed in a study of PD-1 blockade in classical Hodgkin lymphoma. Study findings and constraints: According to reports, newly diagnosed patients had lower baseline TCR diversity than healthy donors, and relapsed/refractory patients had lower baseline TCR diversity still. Still unresolved is the cause of the repertoire differences, which may be disease activity or prior therapy. Complete responders' diversity at baseline resembled that of newly diagnosed patients.

Documented time point: cycle 4 day 1 (C4D1), after less than seven weeks of nivolumab. After autologous stem cell transplantation all patients relapsed, and prior brentuximab vedotin exposure differed between cohorts. Best responses fell into complete response, partial response or progressive disease. For this clone: Its matching antigen is unknown.

The data were produced by immunoSEQ multiplex PCR, yet TCRdb's version contains in-frame clones alone and is incomplete. This sample has roughly 40,000 clones, with about 70% found just once. V was clipped by 4 bases and J by 1 base, with 13 bases between them. The CDR3 has 15 residues. Looked up from germline, CDR1 is SGHTA and CDR2 is FQGNSA. The chain combines TRBV7-2 with TRBJ2-5, with no clear D. This specimen was peripheral blood mononuclear cells (PBMCs), taken before the fourth cycle of nivolumab. The sequence was obtained from a human donor with classical Hodgkin lymphoma. The CDR3 loop reads CASSSFGAPQETQYF. The CDR3 DNA follows: TGTGCCAGCAGCTCTTTTGGAGCGCCCCAAGAGACCCAGTACTTC.